What follows are 24 T cell receptor beta chains derived from one specimen sequenced in a study of OX40 agonist ivuxolimab in advanced cancers. TCRdb keeps only in-frame clones here, not all; method: immunoSEQ multiplex PCR. The sample comprises nearly 55,000 clones, approximately 90% of which are singletons, and 1.3% to 1.5% rests with the top ten. The specimen was CD4+ or CD8+ T cells sorted from blood, collected in a trial of the OX40 agonist ivuxolimab. These receptors were obtained from an adult with an advanced solid tumor such as melanoma, head and neck, liver or kidney cancer.

This clone was counted a single time. The chain links TRBV15 to TRBJ2-5, with TRBD1 identical over 8 bases. The CDR3 contains 17 residues. Germline V lookup: CDR1 LNHNV, CDR2 YYDKDF (reference sequence). V shed 6 bases, J shed 5 bases, and the junction held 17 bases outside the gene matches. The CDR3 coding sequence is TGTGCCACCAGGGACACAAAGGGACAGGAATTTGTTGAGACCCAGTACTTC. This sequence encodes CATRDTKGQEFVETQYF.

CDR3 protein: CAWKSGQGGFNEQFF. CDR3 DNA: TGTGCCTGGAAATCCGGACAGGGAGGGTTCAATGAGCAGTTCTTC. The chain carries TRBV30 and TRBJ2-1; D possibly corresponds to TRBD1 (8 bases). The CDR3 length is 15 residues. Per the germline V gene, CDR1 is GTSNPN and CDR2 is SVGIG (reference sequence). The V and J ends lost 4 bases and 6 bases respectively, with 19 bases between them.

The chain recombines TRBV9 with TRBJ1-2; 9 bases line up with TRBD1. The germline V gene encodes CDR1 SGDLS and CDR2 YYNGEE. V gave up 3 bases and J gave up 3 bases; unmatched junction bases: 12. This CDR3 has 17 amino acids. The CDR3 loop reads CASSDKEGTGLDYGYTF. The CDR3 DNA is TGTGCCAGCAGCGACAAGGAGGGGACAGGGCTCGACTATGGCTACACCTTC.

The rearrangement uses TRBV7-2 and TRBJ2-1; D is unclear. The V end was cut by 4 bases, the J end by 6 bases, with 4 bases between. CDR1 is SGHTA and CDR2 is FQGNSA in the germline V gene. CDR3 length: 11 residues. CDR3: CASSSGNEQFF. The CDR3 DNA reads as TGTGCCAGCAGCTCTGGCAATGAGCAGTTCTTC.

V and J are TRBV29-1 and TRBJ2-3; 14 bases are shared with TRBD2. Germline CDR1 reads SQVTM; CDR2 reads ANQGSEA. V lost 0 bases to trimming and J lost 2 bases; unmatched junction nucleotides: 4. This CDR3 comprises 17 residues. The chain's CDR3 is CSVEDLGLAGATDTQYF. The CDR3 DNA reads as TGCAGCGTTGAAGATCTGGGACTAGCGGGGGCCACAGATACGCAGTATTTT.

The rearrangement joins TRBV10-2 to TRBJ1-1, with D uncertain. The germline CDR1 and CDR2 sequences are WSHSY and SAAADI. Trimming removed 6 bases at V and 1 base at J, with 12 bases between. The CDR3 spans 14 residues. In nucleotides, the CDR3 is TGCGCCAGCAGGGCCCCCGGGAGGAACACTGAAGCTTTCTTT. It codes for CASRAPGRNTEAFF.

This chain connects TRBV9 to TRBJ2-1, with TRBD2 matching over 15 bases. The J segment lost 10 bases and the V segment lost 4 bases, leaving 12 bases of the junction unmatched. Germline V gene lookup returns CDR1 SGDLS and CDR2 YYNGEE. This CDR3 is 17 amino acids long. CDR3 DNA sequence: TGTGCCAGCAGCATGGGGACTAGCGGGGGGTACGACAGGGAGCAGTTCTTC. It encodes CASSMGTSGGYDREQFF. The full variable domain, rest sourced from reference TRBV9 and TRBJ2-1, is DSGVTQTPKHLITATGQRVTLRCSPRSGDLSVYWYQQSLDQGLQFLIQYYNGEERAKGNILERFSAQQFPDLHSELNLSSLELGDSALYFCASSMGTSGGYDREQFFGPGTRLTVL.

J is TRBJ2-2 and V is TRBV5-1; 8 bases match TRBD2. CDR3 length: 15 amino acids. The germline gives CDR1 SGHRS, CDR2 YFSETQ. V gave up 2 bases and J gave up 3 bases; unmatched junction bases: 3. The CDR3 protein is CASSLGLADTGELFF. The CDR3 DNA reads TGCGCCAGCAGCTTAGGACTAGCTGACACCGGGGAGCTGTTTTTT.

The V and J genes are TRBV6-1 and TRBJ2-7; TRBD2 aligns across 13 bases. The CDR3 is 19 amino acids. CDR1 is MNHNS and CDR2 is SASEGT in the germline V gene. J was trimmed by 5 bases and V by 4 bases; bases with no gene match: 17. CDR3 amino acids: CASSARTSGSSAGDNEQYF. The CDR3 nucleotides read TGTGCCAGCAGTGCCCGGACTAGCGGGAGCTCAGCCGGAGACAACGAGCAGTACTTC.

The CDR3: CASSRAYEQYF. In DNA form, the CDR3 reads TGTGCCAGCAGCAGAGCCTACGAGCAGTACTTC. This chain joins TRBV7-9 and TRBJ2-7, with D unclear. The V gene lost 5 bases and the J gene lost 2 bases, with 4 bases spanning the gap. Germline CDR1 reads SEHNR; CDR2 reads FQNEAQ (reference sequence). The CDR3 runs to 11 residues.

The genes are TRBV5-4 and TRBJ2-5; 8 positions match TRBD1. The DNA end is a closer match to TRBJ2-7, so the J assignment may be wrong. There are 14 residues in the CDR3. Germline CDR1 reads SGHNT; CDR2 reads YYREEE (reference sequence). The CDR3 sequence is CASSSKQGEYEQYF. The CDR3 bases are TGTGCCAGCAGCTCAAAACAGGGGGAGTACGAGCAGTACTTC.

This clone came up a few times. V and J are TRBV5-1 and TRBJ2-3; 9 bases match TRBD1. J lost 3 bases, V lost 6 bases, and 5 bases had no gene match. The CDR3 is 14 amino acids. Germline V lookup: CDR1 SGHRS, CDR2 YFSETQ. The DNA of the CDR3 is TGCGCCAGCAACCTGGGGACAGGGACAGATACGCAGTATTTT. Translated, it gives CASNLGTGTDTQYF.

The chain uses TRBV9 and TRBJ2-5; D unclear. The J call may not be correct, given that the DNA end is closer to TRBJ2-7. The CDR3 has 14 residues. The V gene's germline CDR1 is SGDLS and CDR2 YYNGEE. CDR3 sequence (DNA): TGTGCCAGCAGCCCCCAGGCCCATTCGGACGAGCAGTACTTC. This codes for CASSPQAHSDEQYF.

This rearrangement joins TRBV27 to TRBJ2-7, with TRBD1 identical over 11 bases. Germline V CDR1 and CDR2: MNHEY, SMNVEV (reference sequence). The junction had 4 bases not matched to a gene; V was cut back by 3 bases and J by 3 bases. This CDR3 has 15 residues. The CDR3 is CASSFGQGAGYEQYF. Written as DNA, the CDR3 is TGTGCCAGCAGTTTTGGACAGGGGGCGGGCTACGAGCAGTACTTC.

The V gene is TRBV19, the J gene TRBJ1-1; D unclear. This CDR3 is 13 amino acids long. Germline lookup yields CDR1 LNHDA and CDR2 SQIVND (reference sequence). V gave up 3 bases and J gave up 4 bases, with 9 bases separating them. The DNA of the CDR3 is TGTGCCAGTAGTATGAGTGTGGTCACTGAAGCTTTCTTT. It codes for CASSMSVVTEAFF.

This sequence joins TRBV10-3 and TRBJ2-1, with 8 bases fitting TRBD2. This CDR3 has 16 residues. With V trimmed by 0 bases and J by 7 bases, 8 bases remained unmatched. Per the germline V gene, CDR1 is ENHRY and CDR2 is SYGVKD. The CDR3 is CAISESRAGVGNEQFF. CDR3 nucleotide sequence: TGTGCCATCAGTGAGTCCCGAGCGGGAGTAGGGAATGAGCAGTTCTTC.

The V call is TRBV27, the J call TRBJ2-7; no reliable D call. The germline V and J ends were trimmed by 2 bases and 5 bases, with 7 bases remaining between them. CDR3 length: 12 amino acids. The germline CDR1 and CDR2 sequences are MNHEY and SMNVEV (reference sequence). CDR3 sequence (DNA): TGTGCCAGCAGTTTAGAAGGGAACGAGCAGTACTTC. Translation: CASSLEGNEQYF.

CDR3 sequence (DNA): TGCGCCAGCAGCCAACCCGAGGGGAGGACAACAAACTACAATGAGCAGTTCTTC. Amino acids: CASSQPEGRTTNYNEQFF. This chain connects TRBV4-1 to TRBJ2-1; tentatively, D is TRBD2 (6 bases). The V end was cut by 2 bases, the J end by 3 bases, with 20 bases between. Germline-derived CDR1 and CDR2 are MGHRA and YSYEKL. There are 18 residues in the CDR3.

This chain connects TRBV19 to TRBJ2-7, with 9 bases fitting TRBD1. This CDR3 contains 13 residues. V trimming: 4 bases; J trimming: 2 bases; junction bases outside the gene matches: 0. Germline loops: CDR1 LNHDA, CDR2 SQIVND (reference sequence). For the CDR3, the DNA is TGTGCCAGTAGTAGACAGGGGGCCTACGAGCAGTACTTC. It is translated as CASSRQGAYEQYF.

The J gene is TRBJ2-7, the V gene TRBV6-1; D is uncertain. V was trimmed by 5 bases and J by 3 bases, leaving 5 bases between them. The germline V gene has CDR1 MNHNS and CDR2 SASEGT. This CDR3 is built from 11 residues. CDR3 DNA: TGTGCCAGCAGTTCCCGCTACGAGCAGTACTTC. It yields the protein CASSSRYEQYF.

This sequence joins TRBV27 and TRBJ1-2; a weak D match, TRBD1 (5 bases). The V gene's germline CDR1 is MNHEY and CDR2 SMNVEV (reference sequence). The V end was cut by 0 bases, the J end by 4 bases, with 6 bases between. The CDR3 sequence is 13 residues long. Written as DNA, the CDR3 is TGTGCCAGCAGTTTATCAAGGGGCTATGGCTACACCTTC. Translating it yields CASSLSRGYGYTF.

The chain combines TRBV14 with TRBJ2-7; TRBD1 agrees at 9 bases. The CDR3 is made up of 17 amino acids. Germline loops: CDR1 SGHDN, CDR2 FVKESK. Germline trimming cut 4 bases from V and 6 bases from J; bases unmatched to any gene: 16. The CDR3 nucleotides are TGTGCCAGCAGCCCATCGCGGGGACAGGGAGGTAGGGGCGAGCAGTACTTC. Amino acids: CASSPSRGQGGRGEQYF.

The rearrangement joins TRBV5-1 to TRBJ2-7; a possible D gene is TRBD1 (5 bases). From germline, CDR1 is SGHRS and CDR2 YFSETQ. Deletions cut 4 bases from V and 3 bases from J, with 8 bases between. The CDR3 is 12 residues long. CDR3 sequence (DNA): TGCGCCAGCAGCCCAGGGAACTACGAGCAGTACTTC. It specifies CASSPGNYEQYF.

The V call is TRBV10-3, the J call TRBJ1-2; 10 nucleotides agree with TRBD1. V lost 10 bases to trimming and J lost 8 bases; unmatched junction nucleotides: 7. The CDR3 sequence is 12 residues long. Per the germline V gene, CDR1 is ENHRY and CDR2 is SYGVKD. CDR3 DNA: TGTGCCACCGGACAGGGGGGCAGCGGCTACACCTTC. Protein: CATGQGGSGYTF.